This T cell receptor beta chain derives from a study of human CD8 memory T cell subsets. General observations from the study: For this study, sequencing was restricted to the T cell receptor beta chains only.

It was UMI-labeled 5' RACE by which the TCR beta libraries were made. TCRdb reprocessed the 5' RACE reads and stores each CDR3 protein as one record, lacking DNA. With several thousand distinct CDR3 sequences in the sample, the ten largest clones hold about 24%. Concerning this clonotype itself: Its matching antigen is unknown.

The CDR3 covers 14 residues. CDR1 and CDR2 (germline): MNHEY, SMNVEV (reference sequence). The starting material, duplicate vials of 150,000 sorted CD8+ T cells per subset, provided the RNA. Material for sequencing was CD8+ T cells from PBMCs. The source is a human donor in good health. The J gene is TRBJ1-4, the V gene TRBV27; TCRdb's assignment of TRBD1 cannot be checked, as there is no DNA. The CDR3: CASSPDRGYEKLFF.